The 14 T cell receptor beta chains below come from one sample, sequenced in a study of blood T cell repertoires in COVID-19. Some clones are missing from TCRdb's copy, which holds only in-frame ones; the method was immunoSEQ multiplex PCR. The sample has approximately 200,000 clones; 75% to 90% are singletons. Sequenced: peripheral blood. Receptor source: a man between 65 and 85 years old with active or convalescent COVID-19.

The V call is TRBV7-9, the J call TRBJ1-6, with a possible D match to TRBD1 (6 bases). V dropped 4 bases and J dropped 10 bases, with 14 bases sitting between them. CDR1 is SEHNR, CDR2 FQNEAQ, per germline (reference sequence). This CDR3 spans 14 amino acids. The CDR3, as DNA: TGTGCCAGCAGCTCCGATCAGGGGCGCTCACCCCTCCACTTT. Residues: CASSSDQGRSPLHF. The full variable domain, rest sourced from reference TRBV7-9 and TRBJ1-6, is DTGVSQNPRHKITKRGQNVTFRCDPISEHNRLYWYRQTLGQGPEFLTYFQNEAQLEKSRLLSDRFSAERPKGSFSTLEIQRTEQGDSAMYLCASSSDQGRSPLHFGNGTRLTVT.

V and J are TRBV18 and TRBJ2-1; TRBD2 matches 9 bases. V lost 5 bases, J lost 7 bases, and 18 bases stayed unmatched. Germline V gene sequence: CDR1 KGHSH, CDR2 LQKENI. The CDR3 consists of 18 residues. In nucleotides, the CDR3 is TGTGCCAGCTCATCACGGACGACTAGCGGTACCGGGGGGAATGAGCAGTTCTTC. Protein: CASSSRTTSGTGGNEQFF. The variable domain in full, with the rest retrieved from reference TRBV18 and TRBJ2-1, is NAGVMQNPRHLVRRRGQEARLRCSPMKGHSHVYWYRQLPEEGLKFMVYLQKENIIDESGMPKERFSAEFPKEGPSILRIQQVVRGDSAAYFCASSSRTTSGTGGNEQFFGPGTRLTVL.

This clone was seen only once. V and J are TRBV30 and TRBJ1-4; tentatively, D is TRBD1 (5 bases). The CDR3 consists of 13 residues. The V end was cut by 2 bases, the J end by 12 bases, with 16 bases between. From germline, CDR1 is GTSNPN and CDR2 SVGIG (reference sequence). The CDR3 DNA is TGTGCCTGGAGTCTCTTGGGGGGGATCGAACTGTTTTTT. It translates to CAWSLLGGIELFF.

The V call is TRBV5-6, the J call TRBJ2-7; D remains unclear. This CDR3 comprises 12 residues. The V gene's germline CDR1 is SGHDT and CDR2 YYEEEE. V lost 1 base and J 6 bases, leaving 8 bases between the germline ends. The CDR3 coding sequence is TGTGCCAGCAGCTTGAGCGAGACCGAGCAGTACTTC. Protein sequence: CASSLSETEQYF.

The rearrangement joins TRBV6-5 to TRBJ2-5; tentative D call: TRBD1 (6 bases). The CDR3 is made up of 16 amino acids. CDR1 and CDR2 from the germline V gene are MNHEY and SVGAGI. Trimming cost V 4 bases and J 2 bases, with 17 bases left between them. CDR3 region: CASSSPDRTLQETQYF. The CDR3 DNA follows: TGTGCCAGCAGTTCTCCCGACAGGACGCTACAAGAGACCCAGTACTTC.

The rearrangement joins TRBV10-3 to TRBJ1-2; D remains ambiguous. V was cut by 2 bases and J by 8 bases, with 15 bases left in between. CDR3 length: 14 residues. CDR1 is ENHRY and CDR2 is SYGVKD in the germline V gene. CDR3 sequence reads: CAISEGSPREGYTF. In DNA form, the CDR3 reads TGTGCCATCAGTGAGGGATCTCCTCGGGAGGGCTACACCTTC.

The chain recombines TRBV5-4 with TRBJ2-7; 7 bases match TRBD2. The CDR3 is made up of 13 amino acids. J lost 6 bases, V lost 4 bases, and 7 bases had no gene match. From germline, CDR1 is SGHNT and CDR2 YYREEE (reference sequence). This CDR3 is CASSKKSSGEQYF. The CDR3, as DNA: TGTGCCAGCAGCAAGAAATCTAGCGGCGAGCAGTACTTC. Full variable domain (rest looked up from reference TRBV5-4 and TRBJ2-7): ETGVTQSPTHLIKTRGQQVTLRCSSQSGHNTVSWYQQALGQGPQFIFQYYREEENGRGNFPPRFSGLQFPNYSSELNVNALELDDSALYLCASSKKSSGEQYFGPGTRLTVT.

The gene calls are TRBV27 and TRBJ1-2; TRBD1 agrees at 7 bases. Germline CDR1 is MNHEY and CDR2 is SMNVEV (reference sequence). V gave up 6 bases and J gave up 4 bases; unmatched junction bases: 5. This CDR3 has 13 amino acids. The CDR3 bases are TGTGCCAGCAGCTCCACAGGGGCCTATGGCTACACCTTC. This gives the protein CASSSTGAYGYTF.

The V gene is TRBV9, the J gene TRBJ2-1, with 9 positions matching TRBD2. In germline, CDR1 is SGDLS, CDR2 YYNGEE. The CDR3 sequence is 15 residues long. J lost 7 bases, V lost 0 bases, and 5 bases had no gene match. The CDR3 DNA is TGTGCCAGCAGCGTAGGTAGCGGGAGTGGAAATGAGCAGTTCTTC. Protein sequence: CASSVGSGSGNEQFF.

This clone was counted a single time. The V call is TRBV19, the J call TRBJ1-6; the match to TRBD1 covers 7 bases. The trim removed 9 bases at V and 7 bases at J, leaving 9 bases unmatched. Germline CDR1 reads LNHDA; CDR2 reads SQIVND (reference sequence). This CDR3 is 14 amino acids long. The CDR3 is CASSPGTANSPLHF. The DNA of the CDR3 is TGTGCCAGCTCACCTGGGACAGCAAATTCACCCCTCCACTTT.

The chain carries TRBV28 and TRBJ1-5; 12 bases line up with TRBD1. The V gene end was trimmed by 8 bases and the J gene end by 4 bases; junction bases not matched to a gene: 9. This CDR3 is 16 amino acids long. Germline V gene data show CDR1 as MDHEN and CDR2 as SYDVKM. DNA of the CDR3: TGTGCCAGCCGGGCCCGGGACAGGGGGCGGAATCAGCCCCAGCATTTT. It encodes CASRARDRGRNQPQHF.

V is TRBV11-3 and J is TRBJ2-1; 7 nucleotides align to TRBD2. The V gene's germline CDR1 is SGHNT and CDR2 YENEEA. With 5 bases clipped from V and 7 bases from J, the junction kept 8 bases outside the gene matches. CDR3 length equals 14 residues. CDR3 region: CASSPDGGTNEQFF. CDR3 sequence (DNA): TGTGCCAGCAGCCCCGACGGGGGGACTAATGAGCAGTTCTTC.

V usage is TRBV6-1 and J usage is TRBJ2-7; D is undetermined. This CDR3 comprises 18 residues. Germline-derived CDR1 and CDR2 are MNHNS and SASEGT. V lost 0 bases, J lost 0 bases, and 18 bases lay in between. Here the CDR3 reads CASSEAEAYTRSSYEQYF. In nucleotides, the CDR3 is TGTGCCAGCAGTGAAGCTGAGGCCTACACACGCAGCTCCTACGAGCAGTACTTC.

The chain combines TRBV6-5 with TRBJ1-6, with 9 bases that match TRBD1. Looked up from germline, CDR1 is MNHEY and CDR2 is SVGAGI. Unmatched junction bases numbered 6, after V lost 5 bases and J lost 7 bases. This CDR3 region has 15 residues. The CDR3 protein is CASSTGGAGNSPLHF. The CDR3 bases are TGTGCCAGCAGTACAGGGGGCGCTGGGAATTCACCCCTCCACTTT.